This T cell receptor beta chain was recovered during a study of blood T cell repertoires in COVID-19. There are 17 residues in the CDR3. Germline V lookup: CDR1 WNHNN, CDR2 SYGVQD (reference sequence). Trimming stripped 0 bases from V and 3 bases from J, with 17 bases between. Produced via immunoSEQ multiplex PCR; TCRdb's table is partial and in-frame only. The sample carries roughly 61,000 clones, over 65% recorded once. The chain carries TRBV10-1 and TRBJ1-1, with TRBD1 as a possible D gene (5 bases). This sequence was found in a middle-aged man with active COVID-19. The source material was peripheral blood. CDR3 in amino acids: CASSESRQGGQDTEAFF. The CDR3 nucleotides are TGCGCCAGCAGTGAGTCGAGGCAGGGTGGTCAGGACACTGAAGCTTTCTTT.